The rows below give T cell receptor beta chains drawn from one sample of a study of T cells in Graves' hyperthyroidism and ophthalmopathy. Using its own MiXCR run on the multiplex PCR reads, TCRdb lists one record per CDR3 protein. The sample shows hundreds of thousands of distinct CDR3 sequences, approximately 15% of them seen only once. The material sequenced was blood. The receptors stem from a woman between 50 and 59 years old with Graves' ophthalmopathy. Both conserved end residues are part of each CDR3. The D gene is left open where the match is weak. The size entry is marked missing in some rows and otherwise reads once, few, many or a size class.

size,length,V,J,D,CDR3,DNA
few,16,TRBV11-3,TRBJ2-2,TRBD2,CASEPLAGPGTGELFF,TGTGCCAGCGAACCCTTAGCGGGACCGGGCACCGGGGAGCTGTTTTTT
many,15,TRBV28,TRBJ2-2,TRBD2,CASRATSGYTGELFF,TGTGCCAGCAGGGCTACTAGCGGGTACACCGGGGAGCTGTTTTTT
many,15,TRBV13,TRBJ2-2,TRBD2,CASSLLGLAGVELFF,TGTGCCAGCAGCTTATTGGGACTAGCGGGAGTGGAGCTGTTTTTT
NA,16,TRBV19,TRBJ2-3,TRBD2,CASSIGLAGGRDTQYF,TGTGCCAGTAGTATCGGTCTAGCGGGAGGTCGAGATACGCAGTATTTT
many,11,TRBV7-2,TRBJ2-1,NA,CASSFIYEQFF,TGTGCCAGCAGCTTTATATATGAGCAGTTCTTC
many,15,TRBV7-9,TRBJ2-7,TRBD2,CASSRRTSGNYEQYF,TGTGCCAGCAGCCGCAGGACTAGCGGCAACTACGAGCAGTACTTC
few,15,TRBV5-4,TRBJ2-2,NA,CASSGASGNTGELFF,TGTGCCAGCAGCGGGGCGAGCGGGAACACCGGGGAGCTGTTTTTT
NA,15,TRBV7-9,TRBJ2-1,NA,CASSLSEISYNEQFF,TGTGCCAGCAGCCTTAGCGAAATTTCCTACAATGAGCAGTTCTTC
many,14,TRBV3-1,TRBJ2-3,NA,CASSQDIGTDTQYF,TGTGCCAGCAGCCAAGATATCGGGACAGATACGCAGTATTTT
many,16,TRBV12-5,TRBJ2-1,TRBD2,CASGSPGTSGRNEQFF,TGTGCTAGTGGTTCCCCCGGGACTAGCGGGCGTAATGAGCAGTTCTTC
many,14,TRBV7-3,TRBJ2-3,NA,CASSQKKGADTQYF,TGTGCCAGCAGCCAAAAGAAGGGAGCAGATACGCAGTATTTT
few,14,TRBV6-1,TRBJ1-3,NA,CASSPRGAGNTIYF,TGTGCCAGCAGCCCTCGCGGGGCTGGAAACACCATATATTTT
NA,16,TRBV5-4,TRBJ2-7,NA,CASSLAGTSPTYEQYF,TGTGCCAGCAGCTTGGCCGGAACTAGCCCGACCTACGAGCAGTACTTC
NA,17,TRBV6-2/TRBV6-3,TRBJ2-6,NA,CASSYSDSSSGANVLTF,TGTGCCAGCAGTTACTCGGACAGCAGCTCTGGGGCCAACGTCCTGACTTTC
many,15,TRBV5-1,TRBJ2-1,TRBD1,CASRRARGRDNEQFF,TGCGCCAGCAGACGGGCCAGGGGGCGGGACAATGAGCAGTTCTTC
many,13,TRBV12-3/TRBV12-4,TRBJ2-1,NA,CASSLLGGHEQFF,TGTGCCAGCAGTTTACTTGGGGGGCATGAGCAGTTCTTC
many,15,TRBV5-5,TRBJ2-1,TRBD2,CASTIRLADYNEQFF,TGTGCCAGCACCATACGACTAGCGGACTACAATGAGCAGTTCTTC
NA,18,TRBV11-2,TRBJ2-1,TRBD2,CASSPALAGGPTYNEQFF,TGTGCCAGCAGCCCTGCCCTAGCGGGAGGGCCGACCTACAATGAGCAGTTCTTC
NA,17,TRBV19,TRBJ2-3,TRBD2,CASSILAGSKKTDTQYF,TGTGCCAGTAGTATACTAGCGGGGAGTAAGAAAACAGATACGCAGTATTTT
many,13,TRBV30,TRBJ1-2,NA,CAGSFQGDYGYTF,TGTGCCGGGTCGTTTCAAGGAGACTATGGCTACACCTTC
many,15,TRBV7-2,TRBJ2-7,TRBD2,CASSPKREMGYEQYF,TGTGCCAGCAGCCCAAAGCGGGAGATGGGGTACGAGCAGTACTTC
NA,16,TRBV3-1,TRBJ1-2,TRBD1,CASSQTSGTGNYGYTF,TGTGCCAGCAGCCAAACGTCCGGGACAGGGAACTATGGCTACACCTTC
few,13,TRBV6-1,TRBJ2-3,NA,CAVQGRSTDTQYF,TGTGCCGTTCAGGGAAGGAGCACAGATACGCAGTATTTT
many,12,TRBV5-6,TRBJ2-5,TRBD1,CASSLGDRALDF,TGTGCCAGCAGCTTGGGGGACAGGGCCCTGGACTTC
few,15,TRBV6-2/TRBV6-3,TRBJ2-1,NA,CASSPLQGAYNEQFF,TGTGCCAGCAGCCCCCTACAGGGCGCATACAATGAGCAGTTCTTC
many,15,TRBV7-3,TRBJ2-3,NA,CASSPQTGLTDTQYF,TGTGCCAGCAGCCCTCAGACAGGACTTACAGATACGCAGTATTTT
NA,16,TRBV18,TRBJ2-1,TRBD2,CASSLTGTSGTNEQFF,TGTGCCAGCTCACTTACCGGGACTAGCGGTACCAATGAGCAGTTCTTC
many,16,TRBV2,TRBJ2-2,TRBD2,CASSASGGWNTGELFF,TGTGCCAGCAGTGCTAGCGGGGGGTGGAACACCGGGGAGCTGTTTTTT
many,15,TRBV6-6,TRBJ2-7,TRBD1,CASSYSADRAYEQYF,TGTGCCAGCAGTTACTCGGCGGACAGGGCCTACGAGCAGTACTTC
many,15,TRBV20-1,TRBJ2-3,TRBD2,CSARDRLAGTDTQYF,TGCAGTGCTAGAGATCGACTAGCTGGCACAGATACGCAGTATTTT
NA,15,TRBV29-1,TRBJ2-7,TRBD2,CSVELSSGPTYEQYF,TGCAGCGTTGAACTATCTAGCGGGCCTACCTACGAGCAGTACTTC
NA,16,TRBV18,TRBJ2-6,NA,CASSRAVGSGANVLTF,TGTGCCAGCTCACGGGCGGTCGGGTCGGGGGCCAACGTCCTGACTTTC